This T cell receptor (beta chain) was documented in a study of CD8 T cells in ankylosing spondylitis. Each TCR beta library was made by quantitative 5'-RACE that incorporated molecular barcodes. MiXCR was run by TCRdb on the 5' RACE reads, yielding one entry per CDR3 protein. The sample shows about 240,000 distinct CDR3 sequences, roughly 8.6% of them seen only once. This CDR3 region has 16 residues. Per the germline V gene, CDR1 is SGHTA and CDR2 is FQGNSA. V was pared by 1 base and J by 3 bases, with 5 bases of the junction left unmatched. Findings and limits, study-wide: Clones linked to the disease showed a CD8+ phenotype. They occurred at relatively low frequencies in peripheral blood.

The table lists this clonotype with many counts. Antigen: not known. The TCR was taken from a male donor with ankylosing spondylitis or in good health (not recorded which). Sequencing was performed on blood, either unsorted or a sorted T cell fraction (not recorded which). The gene calls are TRBV7-2 and TRBJ2-7; 11 bases are a match to TRBD2. The CDR3 spells CASSLGTSGFGYEQYF. CDR3 sequence (DNA): TGTGCCAGCAGCTTAGGGACTAGCGGGTTTGGCTACGAGCAGTACTTC. The whole variable domain, filled in from reference TRBV7-2 and TRBJ2-7, reads GAGVSQSPSNKVTEKGKDVELRCDPISGHTALYWYRQSLGQGLEFLIYFQGNSAPDKSGLPSDRFSAERTGGSVSTLTIQRTQQEDSAVYLCASSLGTSGFGYEQYFGPGTRLTVT.